This T cell receptor beta chain was recovered during a study of blood T cell repertoires in COVID-19. As for the study in general: Specimens from acute and convalescent COVID-19 originated in the United States, Italy and Spain. Nucleic acid was either cDNA or gDNA, and it came from T cells, B-cell-depleted T cells, or PBMCs.

This clone turned up a few times. As handled by the study authors: Reference gene primer amplification gave estimated nucleated cell counts. Sequencing was performed with immunoSEQ multiplex PCR; in TCRdb, only in-frame clones are kept and a portion is missing. The V and J calls and clone size were taken over from that table, and D and trimming were inferred from the DNA. The data show about 330,000 clones, roughly 90% seen once. The germline V gene has CDR1 LGHNA and CDR2 YNFKEQ. The V gene end was trimmed by 4 bases and the J gene end by 13 bases; junction bases not matched to a gene: 12. CDR3 length: 14 amino acids.

This TCR derives from a man younger than 30 who had recovered from COVID-19. V usage is TRBV4-2 and J usage is TRBJ2-2; TRBD1 aligns across 7 bases. The specimen was peripheral blood. The CDR3 protein is CASSREVQGFALFF. For the CDR3, the DNA is TGTGCCAGCAGCCGCGAGGTACAGGGGTTTGCGCTGTTTTTT.